The 27 T cell receptor beta chains presented below share a single source sample, sequenced in a study of long-term antiretroviral therapy in people with HIV. They ran version v3.0 of the immunoSEQ assay at survey level. The data were produced by immunoSEQ multiplex PCR, yet TCRdb's version contains in-frame clones alone and is incomplete. The sample consists of 9,500 to 15,000 clones, 83% of them appearing once. This specimen was unsorted PBMCs, taken 3.4 years after starting antiretroviral therapy. All receptors come from a middle-aged man with HIV.

This clone has only one observation. DNA for the CDR3: TGTGCCAGCAGTTTCCGCAGAGGCCGTAACACTGAAGCTTTCTTT. The encoded protein is CASSFRRGRNTEAFF. The chain combines TRBV27 with TRBJ1-1; no definite D call. The germline CDR1 and CDR2 sequences are MNHEY and SMNVEV (reference sequence). The CDR3 is made up of 15 amino acids. Deletions cut 3 bases from V and 2 bases from J, with 13 bases between.

The gene calls are TRBV18 and TRBJ1-5, with 7 bases identical to TRBD1. Trimming at V came to 3 bases and at J to 1 base, leaving 9 bases not matched to a gene. The germline V gene has CDR1 KGHSH and CDR2 LQKENI. CDR3 length equals 17 residues. The CDR3 nucleotides read TGTGCCAGCTCACCGGGGGGACAGTGGGTCAGCAATCAGCCCCAGCATTTT. Its translation: CASSPGGQWVSNQPQHF.

V gene TRBV4-3 combines with J gene TRBJ2-7, with 9 positions matching TRBD1. Germline assignment: CDR1 LGHNA and CDR2 YSLEER. The CDR3 runs to 14 residues. J was trimmed by 3 bases and V by 5 bases; bases with no gene match: 5. CDR3 nucleotide sequence: TGCGCCAGCAGCGTCGGGACAGGGTTCTACGAGCAGTACTTC. Translating it yields CASSVGTGFYEQYF.

The chain recombines TRBV27 with TRBJ2-4; the D is unclear. The CDR3 contains 11 residues. Between the trimmed V and J ends, which lost 2 bases and 9 bases, there was a span of 5 bases. Looked up from germline, CDR1 is MNHEY and CDR2 is SMNVEV (reference sequence). CDR3 residues: CASSLGSIQYF. The CDR3 DNA reads as TGTGCCAGCAGTTTAGGGTCCATTCAGTACTTC.

This clone was recorded only once. The chain joins TRBV30 to TRBJ1-4; D uncertain. Per germline, CDR1 GTSNPN and CDR2 SVGIG (reference sequence). The V gene lost 0 bases and the J gene lost 8 bases, with 13 bases spanning the gap. The CDR3 has 14 residues. CDR3 DNA sequence: TGTGCCTGGAGTGTTAACCCCCAGGCGGAAAAACTGTTTTTT. Amino acids: CAWSVNPQAEKLFF. Full variable domain (rest looked up from reference TRBV30 and TRBJ1-4): SQTIHQWPATLVQPVGSPLSLECTVEGTSNPNLYWYRQAAGRGLQLLFYSVGIGQISSEVPQNLSASRPQDRQFILSSKKLLLSDSGFYLCAWSVNPQAEKLFFGSGTQLSVL.

The CDR3 loop reads CASSQGARDTEAFF. CDR3 nucleotides: TGTGCCAGCAGCCAGGGGGCACGGGACACTGAAGCTTTCTTT. The J gene is TRBJ1-1, the V gene TRBV6-1; 8 positions agree with TRBD1. CDR1 MNHNS and CDR2 SASEGT come from the germline V gene. The CDR3 loop spans 14 amino acids. V lost 6 bases and J lost 3; bases outside the gene matches: 6.

The rearrangement joins TRBV27 to TRBJ2-1; tentative D call: TRBD2 (6 bases). The CDR3 has 16 residues. Germline V CDR1 and CDR2: MNHEY, SMNVEV (reference sequence). The V and J ends lost 5 bases and 7 bases respectively, with 21 bases between them. This CDR3 is CASSPVIRRALNEQFF. The CDR3 DNA sequence: TGTGCCAGCAGTCCGGTCATTAGGAGGGCCTTAAATGAGCAGTTCTTC.

This chain joins TRBV5-1 and TRBJ2-4, with a possible D match to TRBD1 (5 bases). The V end was cut by 3 bases, the J end by 1 base, with 8 bases between. The CDR3 is made up of 14 amino acids. The germline V gene encodes CDR1 SGHRS and CDR2 YFSETQ. The CDR3 spells CASSSDTAKNIQYF. CDR3 nucleotide sequence: TGCGCCAGCAGCTCGGACACCGCCAAAAACATTCAGTACTTC. The full variable domain, rest sourced from reference TRBV5-1 and TRBJ2-4, is KAGVTQTPRYLIKTRGQQVTLSCSPISGHRSVSWYQQTPGQGLQFLFEYFSETQRNKGNFPGRFSGRQFSNSRSEMNVSTLELGDSALYLCASSSDTAKNIQYFGAGTRLSVL.

The chain carries TRBV5-1 and TRBJ2-7; 7 bases are shared with TRBD1. Germline V CDR1 and CDR2: SGHRS, YFSETQ. V was pared by 4 bases and J by 4 bases, with 11 bases of the junction left unmatched. The CDR3 is made up of 15 amino acids. The CDR3 region has the DNA TGCGCCAGCAGCGTACATACCGGGACAGCTTACGAGCAGTACTTC. Its protein is CASSVHTGTAYEQYF.

The chain links TRBV27 to TRBJ2-1, with a weak D call TRBD2 (5 bases). Germline values: CDR1 MNHEY, CDR2 SMNVEV (reference sequence). V lost 3 bases to trimming and J lost 13 bases, with 13 bases between them. The CDR3 is 12 amino acids. The CDR3 bases are TGTGCCAGCAGTTTGCCCGGTGGACTCCAGTTCTTC. Translating it yields CASSLPGGLQFF.

V gene TRBV5-1 combines with J gene TRBJ1-2; weak D call: TRBD1 (5 bases). This CDR3 region has 12 residues. Per germline, CDR1 SGHRS and CDR2 YFSETQ. Trimming left V 7 bases short and J 4 bases short, with 11 bases between. The CDR3 DNA sequence: TGCGCCAGCCGAGGGGCTAGCTATGGCTACACCTTC. Its protein is CASRGASYGYTF.

The chain links TRBV10-3 to TRBJ2-2; D could derive from TRBD1 or TRBD2 (5 bases each). Germline V gene sequence: CDR1 ENHRY, CDR2 SYGVKD. Trimming pared 7 bases from V and 3 bases from J, leaving 12 bases between. The CDR3 covers 14 residues. The CDR3 loop reads CAITERGDTGELFF. The CDR3 DNA reads TGTGCCATCACAGAGAGAGGGGACACCGGGGAGCTGTTTTTT.

V and J are TRBV25-1 and TRBJ2-1; D gene uncertain. The CDR3 is 15 residues long. The V end was cut by 4 bases, the J end by 2 bases, with 12 bases between. Germline lookup yields CDR1 MGHDK and CDR2 SYGVNS. CDR3 amino acids: CASSVSGRAYNEQFF. CDR3 coding DNA: TGTGCCAGCAGTGTGTCCGGAAGAGCCTACAATGAGCAGTTCTTC.

V usage is TRBV27 and J usage is TRBJ2-7; D is unclear. The CDR3 runs 14 residues. Looked up from germline, CDR1 is MNHEY and CDR2 is SMNVEV (reference sequence). Trimming removed 1 base from V and 5 bases from J, with 12 bases in between. This CDR3 reads CASSLYRGLNEQYF. The DNA of the CDR3 is TGTGCCAGCAGTTTATACCGAGGCCTCAACGAGCAGTACTTC.

V gene TRBV7-3 combines with J gene TRBJ1-2; 8 bases align to TRBD1. Trimming removed 5 bases from V and 1 base from J; junction bases left unmatched: 9. Germline loops: CDR1 SGHTA, CDR2 FQGTGA. This CDR3 is 16 amino acids long. The CDR3 sequence is CASSPGTGPFNYGYTF. CDR3 in DNA: TGTGCCAGCAGCCCCGGGACAGGACCCTTTAACTATGGCTACACCTTC.

CDR3 protein: CASSLGGANKETQYF. CDR3 in DNA: TGTGCCAGCAGTTTAGGAGGGGCTAACAAAGAGACCCAGTACTTC. The chain joins TRBV28 to TRBJ2-5; TRBD2 might be the D (6 bases). The ends were cut back, 2 bases at V and 3 bases at J, with 13 bases in the middle. This CDR3 spans 15 amino acids. Germline loops: CDR1 MDHEN, CDR2 SYDVKM. Variable domain in full (rest from reference TRBV28 and TRBJ2-5): DVKVTQSSRYLVKRTGEKVFLECVQDMDHENMFWYRQDPGLGLRLIYFSYDVKMKEKGDIPEGYSVSREKKERFSLILESASTNQTSMYLCASSLGGANKETQYFGPGTRLLVL.

This CDR3 is CASSERLAGTGSTDTQYF. CDR3 in DNA: TGTGCCAGCAGTGAAAGATTGGCCGGGACAGGAAGCACAGATACGCAGTATTTT. The rearrangement links TRBV6-1 to TRBJ2-3; 8 bases align to TRBD1. Unmatched junction bases numbered 10, after V lost 2 bases and J lost 0 bases. This CDR3 has 18 amino acids. Germline CDR1 reads MNHNS; CDR2 reads SASEGT.

The V call is TRBV5-6, the J call TRBJ2-1, with TRBD2 identical over 11 bases. The junction had 8 bases not matched to a gene; V was cut back by 3 bases and J by 6 bases. Germline V CDR1 and CDR2: SGHDT, YYEEEE. The CDR3 contains 16 residues. The CDR3 DNA is TGTGCCAGCAGCTCCAGACTAGCGGGACTAAGCAATGAGCAGTTCTTC. Translated, it gives CASSSRLAGLSNEQFF.

The chain links TRBV5-5 to TRBJ2-7; possibly TRBD2 for D (7 bases). CDR1 and CDR2 from the germline V gene are SGHKS and YYEKEE (reference sequence). This CDR3 is 14 amino acids long. V lost 3 bases and J lost 1, with 11 bases in between. This CDR3 reads CASSWGGSSYEQYF. Here the CDR3 DNA reads TGTGCCAGCAGCTGGGGGGGCAGTTCCTACGAGCAGTACTTC.

The V gene is TRBV29-1, the J gene TRBJ2-7; D remains unclear. The CDR3 is made up of 11 amino acids. Trimming stripped 7 bases from V and 2 bases from J, with 9 bases between. Germline V gives CDR1 SQVTM, CDR2 ANQGSEA. DNA for the CDR3: TGCAGCGCGGCGACGGCCTACGAGCAGTACTTC. Its translation: CSAATAYEQYF.

V usage is TRBV7-6 and J usage is TRBJ2-1; 14 bases map to TRBD2. In germline, CDR1 is SGHVS, CDR2 FNYEAQ. The CDR3 runs 20 residues. Trimming removed 0 bases from V and 12 bases from J; junction bases left unmatched: 19. Written as DNA, the CDR3 is TGTGCCAGCAGCTTAGCTCCTCCCGGGACTAGCGGGAGAGAGGCAAGTGGGCAGTTCTTC. Its protein product is CASSLAPPGTSGREASGQFF.

The V call is TRBV7-6, the J call TRBJ1-4, with TRBD1 identical over 10 bases. With 5 bases clipped from V and 11 bases from J, the junction kept 8 bases outside the gene matches. CDR1 and CDR2 (germline): SGHVS, FNYEAQ. There are 14 residues in the CDR3. CDR3 sequence (DNA): TGTGCCAGCAGCCCGACAGGGGGCTTAGGGAAACTGTTTTTT. Protein product: CASSPTGGLGKLFF.

The rearrangement links TRBV5-1 to TRBJ2-7, with D possibly being TRBD2 (6 bases). The CDR3 covers 15 residues. The germline V and J ends were trimmed by 6 bases and 0 bases, with 16 bases remaining between them. CDR1 and CDR2 (germline): SGHRS, YFSETQ. The CDR3 nucleotides read TGCGCCAGCACCGACGGGGGAATGAGCTCCTACGAGCAGTACTTC. Translation gives CASTDGGMSSYEQYF.

This clone came up once. The genes are TRBV5-6 and TRBJ1-5; 7 nucleotides match TRBD1. The CDR3 spans 15 residues. V lost 4 bases, J lost 3 bases, and 7 bases stayed unmatched. Germline lookup yields CDR1 SGHDT and CDR2 YYEEEE. The CDR3 coding sequence is TGTGCCAGCAGCCTTCGACAGGGCCACAATCAGCCCCAGCATTTT. Protein product: CASSLRQGHNQPQHF. The variable domain in full, completed from reference TRBV5-6 and TRBJ1-5, reads DAGVTQSPTHLIKTRGQQVTLRCSPKSGHDTVSWYQQALGQGPQFIFQYYEEEERQRGNFPDRFSGHQFPNYSSELNVNALLLGDSALYLCASSLRQGHNQPQHFGDGTRLSIL.

This sequence joins TRBV15 and TRBJ2-1; maybe TRBD1 (6 bases). The germline V gene has CDR1 LNHNV and CDR2 YYDKDF (reference sequence). V was clipped by 5 bases and J by 7 bases, with 18 bases between them. This CDR3 has 15 residues. The CDR3 DNA sequence: TGTGCCACCAGCTTTTTGACCCGAGGGGGTAATGAGCAGTTCTTC. Translating gives CATSFLTRGGNEQFF.

This chain uses TRBV5-8 with TRBJ2-1; no clear D. Germline V CDR1 and CDR2: SGHTS, YDEGEE. Trimming removed 2 bases from V and 10 bases from J, with 13 bases in between. CDR3 size: 13 residues. As DNA, the CDR3 is TGTGCCAGCAGCTTACATGTCACAATGGAGCAGTTCTTC. Protein: CASSLHVTMEQFF.

The genes are TRBV18 and TRBJ1-4; no clear D gene. V was pared by 5 bases and J by 4 bases, with 2 bases between. This CDR3 has 11 residues. Germline CDR1 and CDR2: KGHSH and LQKENI. DNA for the CDR3: TGTGCCAGCTCAAATAATGAAAAACTGTTTTTT. Encoded protein: CASSNNEKLFF.